The source of this T cell receptor beta chain is a study of post-analysis software for immune sequencing data. Overall study findings and caveats: Controls' normalized Chao1 diversity significantly exceeded that of multiple sclerosis patients.

Unique molecular identifiers were built into the TCR beta cDNA libraries. TCRdb independently ran MiXCR on the PCR reads; one entry per CDR3 protein. The table has more than 350,000 distinct CDR3 sequences, roughly 38% seen once. As to this clonotype: Its antigen is unknown.

The clonotype originates from a girl aged 2 to 10 with multiple sclerosis. Material: blood.

CDR3 sequence: CASSGTFNQPQHF. In DNA, the CDR3 is TGTGCCAGCAGTGGGACATTCAATCAGCCCCAGCATTTT. This chain connects TRBV6-2 or TRBV6-3 to TRBJ1-5; perhaps TRBD1 as D (6 bases). Trimming removed 5 bases at V and 3 bases at J, with 8 bases between. Germline values: CDR1 MNHEY, CDR2 SVGEGT. The CDR3 has 13 amino acids.